What follows are 25 T cell receptor beta chains derived from one specimen sequenced in a study of blood T cell repertoires in COVID-19. Assay: immunoSEQ multiplex PCR; the TCRdb copy retains only in-frame clones and omits some. The table shows 60,000 to 70,000 clones, with about 91% occurring only once. Specimen: peripheral blood. These receptors all stem from a woman at least 80 years old with active COVID-19.

The gene calls are TRBV7-3 and TRBJ2-1; D might be TRBD1 (5 bases). The CDR3 totals 17 residues. The germline V gene encodes CDR1 SGHTA and CDR2 FQGTGA. V shed 2 bases and J shed 0 bases, with 14 bases lying between them. The CDR3 protein is CASSLSPSRDSYNEQFF. CDR3 sequence (DNA): TGTGCCAGCAGCTTATCCCCCTCCAGGGACTCCTACAATGAGCAGTTCTTC.

The gene calls are TRBV5-1 and TRBJ2-3; 10 positions match TRBD2. This CDR3 spans 15 amino acids. J was trimmed by 4 bases and V by 3 bases; bases with no gene match: 5. Germline V gene sequence: CDR1 SGHRS, CDR2 YFSETQ. In DNA form, the CDR3 reads TGCGCCAGCAGCTGGGGACTAGCGACGGCAGATACGCAGTATTTT. This translates into CASSWGLATADTQYF. The variable domain in full, with the rest retrieved from reference TRBV5-1 and TRBJ2-3, is KAGVTQTPRYLIKTRGQQVTLSCSPISGHRSVSWYQQTPGQGLQFLFEYFSETQRNKGNFPGRFSGRQFSNSRSEMNVSTLELGDSALYLCASSWGLATADTQYFGPGTRLTVL.

In regard to this clone: The sample has other DNA sequences that encode this CDR3 too. The chain is built from TRBV9 and TRBJ2-5, with 8 bases lining up with TRBD2. CDR3 length: 17 amino acids. V shed 3 bases and J 5 bases; nucleotides not matched to a gene: 15. Germline CDR1 reads SGDLS; CDR2 reads YYNGEE. The CDR3 nucleotides are TGTGCCAGCAGCGCCCCGCGTCGGGGGGGGGCGGGGGAGACCCAGTACTTC. Translating it yields CASSAPRRGGAGETQYF. Variable domain in full (rest from reference TRBV9 and TRBJ2-5): DSGVTQTPKHLITATGQRVTLRCSPRSGDLSVYWYQQSLDQGLQFLIQYYNGEERAKGNILERFSAQQFPDLHSELNLSSLELGDSALYFCASSAPRRGGAGETQYFGPGTRLLVL.

The chain carries TRBV7-9 and TRBJ1-2, with D possibly being TRBD1 (6 bases). The CDR3 consists of 13 residues. V lost 3 bases and J 6 bases, leaving 11 bases between the germline ends. From germline, CDR1 is SEHNR and CDR2 FQNEAQ (reference sequence). The CDR3 DNA is TGTGCCAGCAGCTTGGGACAAAGAGATGGCTACACCTTC. Protein sequence: CASSLGQRDGYTF.

The chain recombines TRBV3-1 (or the pseudogene TRBV3-2) with TRBJ2-7, with 9 bases aligning to TRBD1. Germline CDR1 reads LGHDT; CDR2 reads YNNKEL (reference sequence). V was pared by 4 bases and J by 6 bases, with 13 bases of the junction left unmatched. The CDR3 runs to 16 residues. CDR3 protein: CASSPRFGTGIPEQYF. The CDR3 DNA is TGTGCCAGCAGCCCGCGGTTCGGGACAGGGATTCCCGAGCAGTACTTC.

The chain uses TRBV10-3 and TRBJ2-7; 12 bases agree with TRBD1. The CDR3 runs to 16 residues. Trimming at V came to 2 bases and at J to 3 bases, leaving 5 bases not matched to a gene. CDR1 and CDR2 from the germline V gene are ENHRY and SYGVKD. In nucleotides, the CDR3 is TGTGCCATCAGTGAGGGGACAGGGGGCGGGCTCTACGAGCAGTACTTC. This sequence encodes CAISEGTGGGLYEQYF.

The genes are TRBV5-8 and TRBJ2-5; the D is unclear. The CDR3 consists of 12 residues. Germline loops: CDR1 SGHTS, CDR2 YDEGEE. V lost 1 base to trimming and J lost 5 bases, with 6 bases between them. The CDR3 DNA reads as TGTGCCAGCAGCTTGTTCGAGGAGACCCAGTACTTC. It codes for CASSLFEETQYF.

The chain links TRBV12-3 or TRBV12-4 to TRBJ2-5; 7 positions agree with TRBD1. The length of the CDR3 is 13 residues. With 6 bases clipped from V and 4 bases from J, the junction kept 5 bases outside the gene matches. CDR3 nucleotides: TGTGCCAGCAGGGGACAGCCGGTAGAGACCCAGTACTTC. Protein product: CASRGQPVETQYF.

The chain joins TRBV18 to TRBJ2-2; TRBD1 is a possible D gene (5 bases). From germline, CDR1 is KGHSH and CDR2 LQKENI. V was clipped by 4 bases and J by 5 bases, with 17 bases between them. The CDR3 extends over 16 amino acids. The CDR3 region is CASSRSQGPRTGELFF. The CDR3, as DNA: TGTGCCAGCTCACGGTCCCAGGGTCCGAGAACCGGGGAGCTGTTTTTT.

The gene calls are TRBV27 and TRBJ2-1; 13 bases fit TRBD2. Trimming cost V 2 bases and J 7 bases; bases outside gene matches: 5. Germline V gene lookup returns CDR1 MNHEY and CDR2 SMNVEV (reference sequence). The CDR3 is 16 amino acids. The CDR3 DNA reads as TGTGCCAGCAGTTTAGGTTGGACTAGCGGGAGTAATGAGCAGTTCTTC. This sequence encodes CASSLGWTSGSNEQFF.

The V call is TRBV5-8, the J call TRBJ1-1; 10 bases line up with TRBD1. The V gene's germline CDR1 is SGHTS and CDR2 YDEGEE. The CDR3 sequence is 15 residues long. V lost 4 bases and J lost 3; bases outside the gene matches: 6. CDR3 bases: TGTGCCAGCAGCACCTGGGACAGGGGATACACTGAAGCTTTCTTT. It codes for CASSTWDRGYTEAFF.

The chain combines TRBV10-3 with TRBJ1-6; a possible D gene is TRBD1 (6 bases). This CDR3 contains 16 residues. Germline V gene data show CDR1 as ENHRY and CDR2 as SYGVKD. Trimming stripped 0 bases from V and 7 bases from J, with 13 bases between. Here the CDR3 DNA reads TGTGCCATCAGTGAGTCAAGGGCAGGGGTCAATTCACCCCTCCACTTT. Its protein is CAISESRAGVNSPLHF.

The V gene is TRBV29-1, the J gene TRBJ1-1; D is undetermined. V was pared by 0 bases and J by 3 bases, with 11 bases between. CDR3 length equals 14 residues. CDR1 and CDR2 (germline): SQVTM, ANQGSEA. The CDR3 DNA reads TGCAGCGTTGAAGATCGGGGTATGGACACTGAAGCTTTCTTT. This encodes CSVEDRGMDTEAFF.

The chain carries TRBV30 and TRBJ2-2; possibly TRBD1 for D (6 bases). This CDR3 region has 16 residues. V gave up 6 bases and J gave up 1 base, with 18 bases separating them. CDR1 and CDR2 from the germline V gene are GTSNPN and SVGIG (reference sequence). For the CDR3, the DNA is TGTGCCTGCACTTCATGGGGGCTACGGAACACCGGGGAGCTGTTTTTT. It encodes CACTSWGLRNTGELFF.

This chain joins TRBV29-1 and TRBJ1-2; the D gene is possibly TRBD1 (6 bases). Per germline, CDR1 SQVTM and CDR2 ANQGSEA. The length of the CDR3 is 12 residues. V lost 2 bases to trimming and J lost 9 bases, with 13 bases between them. The CDR3 coding sequence is TGCAGCGTTGAAACCCACAGGGCCCGCTACACCTTC. Encoded protein: CSVETHRARYTF.

J is TRBJ1-1 and V is TRBV6-5, with 12 bases lining up with TRBD1. Per the germline V gene, CDR1 is MNHEY and CDR2 is SVGAGI. This CDR3 is built from 13 residues. Trimming took 11 bases from V and 1 from J; bases not matched to a gene: 2. CDR3 DNA: TGTGCCGCGGGACAGGGGGCGAACACTGAAGCTTTCTTT. Encoded protein: CAAGQGANTEAFF.

As DNA, the CDR3 is TGCAGCGTTGACAGGGGGCTTAGCTATGGCTACACCTTC. It yields the protein CSVDRGLSYGYTF. The genes are TRBV29-1 and TRBJ1-2, with 8 positions matching TRBD1. Germline V gives CDR1 SQVTM, CDR2 ANQGSEA. The J segment lost 4 bases and the V segment lost 3 bases, leaving 4 bases of the junction unmatched. The CDR3 covers 13 residues.

The chain joins TRBV6-5 to TRBJ2-7; 10 bases are a match to TRBD2. Looked up from germline, CDR1 is MNHEY and CDR2 is SVGAGI. The CDR3 contains 15 residues. V lost 6 bases and J lost 2; bases outside the gene matches: 7. CDR3 coding DNA: TGTGCCAGCAGATCTAGCGGGGGCGGTCCCTACGAGCAGTACTTC. It yields the protein CASRSSGGGPYEQYF.

The rearrangement joins TRBV3-1 (or the pseudogene TRBV3-2) to TRBJ2-7, with D possibly matching TRBD1 (6 bases). V gave up 2 bases and J gave up 2 bases, with 16 bases separating them. Germline V gene sequence: CDR1 LGHDT, CDR2 YNNKEL (reference sequence). The CDR3 has 16 residues. CDR3 protein: CASSQYPGQLAYEQYF. The CDR3 DNA sequence: TGTGCCAGCAGCCAATACCCCGGACAGTTGGCCTACGAGCAGTACTTC.

This chain joins TRBV7-9 and TRBJ2-1, with a possible D match to TRBD2 (7 bases). CDR1 and CDR2 (germline): SEHNR, FQNEAQ (reference sequence). The CDR3 runs to 16 residues. V lost 7 bases, J lost 0 bases, and 16 bases lay in between. Here the CDR3 reads CASTAGGGSSYNEQFF. In DNA form, the CDR3 reads TGTGCCAGCACCGCCGGGGGCGGGAGCTCCTACAATGAGCAGTTCTTC.

The rearrangement uses TRBV7-2 and TRBJ2-3; D unresolved. The germline gives CDR1 SGHTA, CDR2 FQGNSA. The CDR3 is made up of 13 amino acids. The germline V and J ends were trimmed by 5 bases and 4 bases, with 10 bases remaining between them. The CDR3 DNA reads TGTGCCAGCAGCATAACACGGGCAGATACGCAGTATTTT. Its translation: CASSITRADTQYF.

The chain recombines TRBV6-6 with TRBJ2-1; D might be TRBD2 (6 bases). Germline V gene data show CDR1 as MNHNY and CDR2 as SVGAGI (reference sequence). Trimming cost V 10 bases and J 4 bases, with 14 bases left between them. The CDR3 is 13 residues long. For the CDR3, the DNA is TGTGCCATCCAGACTAGGCTATACAATGAGCAGTTCTTC. Translated: CAIQTRLYNEQFF.

The gene calls are TRBV11-2 and TRBJ2-1; 11 nucleotides match TRBD2. CDR1 is SGHAT and CDR2 is FQNNGV in the germline V gene. Trimming cost V 2 bases and J 2 bases; bases outside gene matches: 2. This CDR3 is built from 16 residues. Written as DNA, the CDR3 is TGTGCCAGCAGCTTACTTAGCGGGGGGGCCTACAATGAGCAGTTCTTC. Translating gives CASSLLSGGAYNEQFF.

This sequence joins TRBV9 and TRBJ2-3; D is ambiguous. This CDR3 has 12 residues. CDR1 SGDLS and CDR2 YYNGEE come from the germline V gene. The V end lost 4 bases, the J end lost 6 bases, and 9 bases lay between the germline ends. CDR3 amino acids: CASSTRVDTQYF. The DNA of the CDR3 is TGTGCCAGCAGCACCCGGGTCGATACGCAGTATTTT. Based on the CDR3 plus reference TRBV9 and TRBJ2-3, the full variable domain is DSGVTQTPKHLITATGQRVTLRCSPRSGDLSVYWYQQSLDQGLQFLIQYYNGEERAKGNILERFSAQQFPDLHSELNLSSLELGDSALYFCASSTRVDTQYFGPGTRLTVL.

This chain uses TRBV5-6 with TRBJ2-5; TRBD1 matches 10 bases. This CDR3 is 15 amino acids long. J gave up 3 bases and V 5 bases, and 7 bases lay outside the gene matches. Germline assignment: CDR1 SGHDT and CDR2 YYEEEE. CDR3: CASRRRDRGKETQYF. CDR3 sequence (DNA): TGTGCCAGCAGGCGCCGGGACAGGGGAAAAGAGACCCAGTACTTC.